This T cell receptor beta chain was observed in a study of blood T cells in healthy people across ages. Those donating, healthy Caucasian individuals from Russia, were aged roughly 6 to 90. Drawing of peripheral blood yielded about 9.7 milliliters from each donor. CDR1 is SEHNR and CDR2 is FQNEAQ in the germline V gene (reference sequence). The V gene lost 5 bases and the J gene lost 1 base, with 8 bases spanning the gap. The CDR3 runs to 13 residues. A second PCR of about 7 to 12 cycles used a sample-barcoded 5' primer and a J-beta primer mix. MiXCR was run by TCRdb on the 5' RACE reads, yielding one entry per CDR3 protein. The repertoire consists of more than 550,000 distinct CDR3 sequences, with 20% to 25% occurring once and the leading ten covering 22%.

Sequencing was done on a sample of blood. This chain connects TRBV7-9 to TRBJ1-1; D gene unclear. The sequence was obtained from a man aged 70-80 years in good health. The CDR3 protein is CASSITANTEAFF. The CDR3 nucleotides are TGTGCCAGCAGCATTACAGCGAACACTGAAGCTTTCTTT. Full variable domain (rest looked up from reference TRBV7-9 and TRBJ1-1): DTGVSQNPRHKITKRGQNVTFRCDPISEHNRLYWYRQTLGQGPEFLTYFQNEAQLEKSRLLSDRFSAERPKGSFSTLEIQRTEQGDSAMYLCASSITANTEAFFGQGTRLTVV.